This T cell receptor (beta chain) was identified in a study of control samples from healthy donors and cancer patients. From germline, CDR1 is MNHEY and CDR2 SMNVEV (reference sequence). The CDR3 is 14 amino acids. The V end was cut by 2 bases, the J end by 1 base, with 5 bases between. Here immunoSEQ multiplex PCR was the method, and the copy in TCRdb shows in-frame clones only, minus some. The sample has about 110,000 clones; more than 85% are singletons. The chain carries TRBV27 and TRBJ2-2, with D tentatively TRBD1 (5 bases). The sequence was collected from a woman aged 18-29 years in good health. Sequencing was performed on blood. CDR3 protein: CASSLRGNTGELFF. DNA for the CDR3: TGTGCCAGCAGTTTAAGGGGGAACACCGGGGAGCTGTTTTTT.